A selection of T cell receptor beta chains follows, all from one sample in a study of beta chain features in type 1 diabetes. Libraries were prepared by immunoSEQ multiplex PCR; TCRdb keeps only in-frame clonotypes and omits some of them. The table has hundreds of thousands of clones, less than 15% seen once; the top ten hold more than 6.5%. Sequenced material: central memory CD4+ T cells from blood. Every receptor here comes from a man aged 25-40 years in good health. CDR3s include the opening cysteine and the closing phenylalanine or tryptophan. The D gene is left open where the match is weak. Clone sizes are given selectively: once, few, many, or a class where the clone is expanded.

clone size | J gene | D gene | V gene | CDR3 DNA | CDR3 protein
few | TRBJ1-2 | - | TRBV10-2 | TGCGCCAGCAAAAAACAGGAAAACTATGGCTACACCTTC | CASKKQENYGYTF
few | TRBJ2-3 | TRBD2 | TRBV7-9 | TGTGCCAGCAGCTTGACTAGCGGGGGGAGCACAGATACGCAGTATTTT | CASSLTSGGSTDTQYF
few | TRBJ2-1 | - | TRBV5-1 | TGCGCCAGCAGCTTCTTGCCAGGATCCTACAATGAGCAGTTCTTC | CASSFLPGSYNEQFF
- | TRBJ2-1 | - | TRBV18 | TGTGCCAGCTCACCACCTCAGGGGGGCGCCTACAATGAGCAGTTCTTC | CASSPPQGGAYNEQFF
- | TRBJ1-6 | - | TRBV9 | TGTGCCAGCAGCGTAGCGCATAATTCACCCCTCCACTTT | CASSVAHNSPLHF
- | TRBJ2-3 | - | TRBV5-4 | TGTGCCAGCAGCTTGGTTGCTAATACAGATACGCAGTATTTT | CASSLVANTDTQYF
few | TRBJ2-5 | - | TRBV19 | TGTGCCAGTAGAAGAGCCAGCCGAGGGGGAGAGACCCAGTACTTC | CASRRASRGGETQYF
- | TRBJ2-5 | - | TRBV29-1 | TGCAGCGTCGATCGAAGGCAAGAGACCCAGTACTTC | CSVDRRQETQYF
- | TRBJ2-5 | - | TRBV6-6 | TGTGCCATCAGTGACTTTCAGGAGACCCAGTACTTC | CAISDFQETQYF
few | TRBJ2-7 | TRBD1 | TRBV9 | TGTGCCAGCAAGGGACAGGGCTCCTACGAGCAGTACTTC | CASKGQGSYEQYF
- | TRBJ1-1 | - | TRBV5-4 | TGTGCCAGCAGCCTCGGGACAGAAGCTTTCTTT | CASSLGTEAFF
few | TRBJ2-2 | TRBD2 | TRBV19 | TGTGCCAGTAGTACGAGACTAGCGGGTTACACCGGGGAGCTGTTTTTT | CASSTRLAGYTGELFF
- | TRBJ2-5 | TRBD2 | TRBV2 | TGTGCCAGTGGGGGACTAGCTGAGACCCAGTACTTC | CASGGLAETQYF
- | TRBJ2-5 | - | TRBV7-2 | TGTGCCAGCAGCTTAGTAGTCGGAGAGACCCAGTACTTC | CASSLVVGETQYF
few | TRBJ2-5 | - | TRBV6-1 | TGTGCCAGCAGAATCCAGGGCCCAGAGACCCAGTACTTC | CASRIQGPETQYF
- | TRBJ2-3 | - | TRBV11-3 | TGTGCCAGCAGCCCGGCCCTCGGAGATACGCAGTATTTT | CASSPALGDTQYF